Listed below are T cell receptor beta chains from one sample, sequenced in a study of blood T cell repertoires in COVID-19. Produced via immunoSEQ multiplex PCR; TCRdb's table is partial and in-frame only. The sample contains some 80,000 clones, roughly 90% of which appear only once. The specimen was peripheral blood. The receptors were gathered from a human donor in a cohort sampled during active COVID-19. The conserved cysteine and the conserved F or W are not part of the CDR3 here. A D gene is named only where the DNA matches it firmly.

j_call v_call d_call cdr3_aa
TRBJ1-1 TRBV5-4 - ASSLEAEMNTEAF
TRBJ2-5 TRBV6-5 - ASRPAGGETQY
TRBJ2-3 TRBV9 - ASSERGSTDTQY
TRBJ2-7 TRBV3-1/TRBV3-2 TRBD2 ASSQLAGTSVHEQY
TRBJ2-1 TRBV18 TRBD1 ASSRDRLNNEQF
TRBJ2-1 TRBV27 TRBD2 ASRARGTSGSNEQF
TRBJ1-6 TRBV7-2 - ASSLASQRINSPLH
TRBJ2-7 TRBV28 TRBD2 ATRGLPYEQY
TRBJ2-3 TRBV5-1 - ASSLGEDTDTQY
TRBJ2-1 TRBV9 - ASSAGHSSYNEQF
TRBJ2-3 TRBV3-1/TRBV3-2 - ASSPRTAVDTQY
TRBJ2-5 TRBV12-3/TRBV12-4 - ASSLGHRETQY
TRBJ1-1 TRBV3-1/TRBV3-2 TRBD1 ASSPGTVNTEAF
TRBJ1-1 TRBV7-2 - ASSPGREAF
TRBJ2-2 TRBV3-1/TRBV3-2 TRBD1 ASVDRTGLNTGELF
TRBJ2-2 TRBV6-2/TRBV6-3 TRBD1 ASSYLPPRQGGELF
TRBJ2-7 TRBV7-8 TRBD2 ASSLALGLAGGSPPYEQY
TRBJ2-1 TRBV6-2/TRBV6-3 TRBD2 ASSYSRSLAGKIQNNEQF
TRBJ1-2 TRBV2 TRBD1 ASSASPGGYNYGYT
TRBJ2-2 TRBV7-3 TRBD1 ASSRTGTGGTGELF
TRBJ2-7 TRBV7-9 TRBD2 ASSLGLAGAYEQY
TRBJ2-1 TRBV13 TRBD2 ASRKLAGVVEQF
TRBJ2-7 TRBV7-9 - ASSQLVGGEQY
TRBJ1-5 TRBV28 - ASSGGGRVDQPQH